A single sample is the source of the 7 T cell receptor beta chains below, sequenced in a study of cytomegalovirus exposure and HLA in healthy donors. A multiplex PCR was run with 60 Vbeta primers and 13 Jbeta primers. TCRdb's copy holds only in-frame clones and misses some; the assay was immunoSEQ multiplex PCR. The sample has under 95,000 clones, under 9% seen once. The material sequenced was PBMCs. The receptors were sampled from a man between 45 and 60 years old in good health and CMV-seronegative.

V usage is TRBV6-5 and J usage is TRBJ2-2; TRBD1 agrees at 8 bases. Germline V CDR1 and CDR2: MNHEY, SVGAGI. This CDR3 contains 15 residues. J lost 0 bases, V lost 6 bases, and 3 bases had no gene match. The DNA for the CDR3 is TGTGCCAGCAGACCGGGACAGGCGAACACCGGGGAGCTGTTTTTT. Translation gives CASRPGQANTGELFF.

This clone was found a few times. The chain employs TRBV28 and TRBJ2-3; 14 bases are a match to TRBD2. There are 14 residues in the CDR3. V lost 8 bases, J lost 5 bases, and 3 bases stayed unmatched. CDR1 is MDHEN, CDR2 SYDVKM, per germline. The CDR3 here is CASGTSGGGDTQYF. The CDR3 nucleotides read TGTGCCAGCGGGACTAGCGGGGGAGGAGATACGCAGTATTTT.

This clone was picked up a small number of times. The chain has TRBV5-1 and TRBJ2-3, with 12 bases aligning to TRBD2. The V gene's germline CDR1 is SGHRS and CDR2 YFSETQ. Trimming removed 7 bases from V and 3 bases from J; junction bases left unmatched: 3. The CDR3 runs 14 residues. The CDR3 region is CASASGRVTDTQYF. The CDR3 coding sequence is TGCGCCAGCGCTAGCGGGAGGGTGACAGATACGCAGTATTTT. Full variable domain (rest looked up from reference TRBV5-1 and TRBJ2-3): KAGVTQTPRYLIKTRGQQVTLSCSPISGHRSVSWYQQTPGQGLQFLFEYFSETQRNKGNFPGRFSGRQFSNSRSEMNVSTLELGDSALYLCASASGRVTDTQYFGPGTRLTVL.

In this sample, this clone turned up a few times. V is TRBV9 and J is TRBJ2-1; D may be TRBD2 (5 bases). The CDR3 has 14 residues. V lost 0 bases to trimming and J lost 5 bases, with 9 bases between them. The germline V gene has CDR1 SGDLS and CDR2 YYNGEE. The CDR3 sequence: CASSVVSGNNEQFF. The CDR3, as DNA: TGTGCCAGCAGCGTAGTATCGGGGAACAATGAGCAGTTCTTC.

For this clone: The junction does not match germline at one end; this may be a read error. The V gene is TRBV7-7, the J gene TRBJ2-7, with D perhaps assigned TRBD1 or TRBD2 (6 bases each). This CDR3 has 14 residues. Germline-derived CDR1 and CDR2 are SSHAT and FNYEAQ (reference sequence). This CDR3 reads CASSLGGTSYEQYF. For the CDR3, the DNA is TGTGCTAGCAGCTTAGGGGGGACTTCCTACGAGCAGTACTTC.

This clone was picked up a small number of times. The chain employs TRBV10-3 and TRBJ2-5, with a possible D match to TRBD1 (6 bases). Germline V gene sequence: CDR1 ENHRY, CDR2 SYGVKD. V lost 6 bases to trimming and J lost 8 bases, with 19 bases between them. The CDR3 sequence is 14 residues long. The CDR3 DNA is TGTGCCATCAGACCGGGACACAAAAATTTTACCCAGTACTTC. It translates to CAIRPGHKNFTQYF.

This clone turned up a few times. This sequence joins TRBV18 and TRBJ2-7; a possible D gene is TRBD2 (5 bases). The CDR3 contains 14 residues. Looked up from germline, CDR1 is KGHSH and CDR2 is LQKENI. V shed 3 bases and J shed 6 bases, with 15 bases lying between them. The CDR3 DNA reads TGTGCCAGCTCACCTCAGGACGGGGTTGGCGAGCAGTACTTC. Protein sequence: CASSPQDGVGEQYF.